These 21 T cell receptor beta chains share one sample of origin, sequenced in a study of blood T cell repertoires in COVID-19 (dated by TCRdb to about 2020). To prepare the library, the immunoSEQ multiplex PCR assay was applied. Here the immuneACCESS table is served through TCRdb, limited to in-frame sequences with V and J called. Missing clones are a known gap in these copies; in checked studies unresolved V genes cover under half, and the rest lacks a known reason. For this sample the table gives 150,000 to 200,000 clones, of which around nine tenths were detected only once. The ten largest clones add up to approximately 0.8% of the sample. The specimen sequenced was PBMCs or T cells enriched from blood (not recorded which). The receptors were sampled from a woman aged 18-29 years who had recovered from COVID-19.

CDR3 in amino acids: CASSPRESLAKNIQYF. The CDR3 DNA sequence: TGTGCCAGCAGCCCCCGGGAGTCCCTAGCCAAAAACATTCAGTACTTC. The J gene is TRBJ2-4, the V gene TRBV7-2; a weak D match, TRBD2 (6 bases). The CDR3 runs 16 residues. The germline V and J ends were trimmed by 5 bases and 0 bases, with 14 bases remaining between them. Germline assignment: CDR1 SGHTA and CDR2 FQGNSA. Full variable domain (rest looked up from reference TRBV7-2 and TRBJ2-4): GAGVSQSPSNKVTEKGKDVELRCDPISGHTALYWYRQSLGQGLEFLIYFQGNSAPDKSGLPSDRFSAERTGGSVSTLTIQRTQQEDSAVYLCASSPRESLAKNIQYFGAGTRLSVL.

A few counts support this clone. V gene TRBV28 combines with J gene TRBJ2-7, with 11 bases that match TRBD2. The CDR3 consists of 16 residues. Germline-derived CDR1 and CDR2 are MDHEN and SYDVKM. With V trimmed by 7 bases and J by 0 bases, 8 bases remained unmatched. The CDR3 DNA is TGTGCCAGCACCACCTTAACTAGCGGGAGCTCCTACGAGCAGTACTTC. Translating gives CASTTLTSGSSYEQYF.

This clone appeared a few times. The chain couples TRBV5-4 to TRBJ2-3; tentatively, D is TRBD2 (6 bases). The CDR3 is 15 residues long. Trimming took 2 bases from V and 3 from J, leaving 13 bases between them. Germline V gene lookup returns CDR1 SGHNT and CDR2 YYREEE (reference sequence). CDR3 nucleotides: TGTGCCAGCAGCTTCGCGGAGGGCGGAACAGATACGCAGTATTTT. Protein sequence: CASSFAEGGTDTQYF.

The rearrangement joins TRBV6-5 to TRBJ1-1; D call uncertain. The CDR3 loop spans 14 amino acids. The V end was cut by 6 bases, the J end by 7 bases, with 18 bases between. CDR1 and CDR2 (germline): MNHEY, SVGAGI. The CDR3 region has the DNA TGTGCCAGCAGGATTAAGCGCCTGGCTTTTGAAGCTTTCTTT. Translating it yields CASRIKRLAFEAFF.

The V gene is TRBV19, the J gene TRBJ1-5, with TRBD1 identical over 9 bases. V gave up 5 bases and J gave up 3 bases; unmatched junction bases: 8. Germline V CDR1 and CDR2: LNHDA, SQIVND (reference sequence). The CDR3 is 16 residues long. In DNA, the CDR3 is TGTGCCAGTAGTTTCACCTGGGACAGGGACAATCAGCCCCAGCATTTT. Amino acid sequence: CASSFTWDRDNQPQHF.

This chain links TRBV18 with TRBJ2-1; 7 bases fit TRBD2. The ends lost 6 bases at V and 9 bases at J; junction bases unmatched: 14. Looked up from germline, CDR1 is KGHSH and CDR2 is LQKENI. The CDR3 is 15 amino acids. Here the CDR3 reads CASSPSRGRDGEQFF. CDR3 sequence (DNA): TGTGCCAGCTCGCCCAGTCGGGGGAGGGATGGTGAGCAGTTCTTC.

This chain joins TRBV2 and TRBJ2-1; 9 bases are shared with TRBD2. CDR3 length: 15 residues. Germline V gene sequence: CDR1 SNHLY, CDR2 FYNNEI. V dropped 7 bases and J dropped 2; count of bases not matched to a gene: 6. CDR3 region: CASNSGRSPYNEQFF. The CDR3 DNA follows: TGTGCCAGCAATAGCGGGAGAAGTCCCTACAATGAGCAGTTCTTC.

The V call is TRBV5-1, the J call TRBJ1-6; D uncertain. V shed 4 bases and J shed 5 bases, with 10 bases lying between them. Germline CDR1 is SGHRS and CDR2 is YFSETQ. CDR3 length: 14 amino acids. CDR3 sequence: CASSLGLDNSPLHF. The CDR3 bases are TGCGCCAGCAGCCTGGGTCTTGATAATTCACCCCTCCACTTT.

There are a few counts of this clone. The chain employs TRBV5-4 and TRBJ1-3, with 7 bases fitting TRBD1. The CDR3 is made up of 17 amino acids. After removal of 1 base from V and 4 bases from J, the junction contained 11 bases not matched to a gene. Germline V lookup: CDR1 SGHNT, CDR2 YYREEE (reference sequence). The CDR3: CASSLTTGILGGNTIYF. The CDR3, as DNA: TGTGCCAGCAGCTTGACGACAGGGATTTTAGGAGGAAACACCATATATTTT.

The chain couples TRBV4-1 to TRBJ1-4; D perhaps matches TRBD1 (6 bases). Germline CDR1 and CDR2: MGHRA and YSYEKL. The V and J ends lost 6 bases and 8 bases respectively, with 16 bases between them. The CDR3 length is 14 residues. CDR3: CASSDEGEGEKLFF. The CDR3 region has the DNA TGCGCCAGCAGTGACGAGGGGGAAGGGGAAAAACTGTTTTTT.

This chain uses TRBV4-1 with TRBJ2-1, with D tentatively TRBD2 (6 bases). This CDR3 has 17 residues. The germline V gene encodes CDR1 MGHRA and CDR2 YSYEKL. V lost 0 bases and J lost 5, with 17 bases in between. CDR3 in amino acids: CASSQDRRAGGNNEQFF. CDR3 nucleotides: TGCGCCAGCAGCCAAGATCGACGCGCGGGCGGGAACAATGAGCAGTTCTTC.

This chain links TRBV7-9 with TRBJ1-4; D is possibly TRBD1 (6 bases). V was pared by 1 base and J by 12 bases, with 18 bases between. CDR1 is SEHNR, CDR2 FQNEAQ, per germline (reference sequence). CDR3 length: 15 amino acids. For the CDR3, the DNA is TGTGCCAGCAGCTTAGGGGGGACAATCTCTCGGGAACTGTTTTTT. Translation: CASSLGGTISRELFF.

The chain carries TRBV7-6 and TRBJ2-1; 7 bases map to TRBD2. V lost 6 bases, J lost 6 bases, and 2 bases stayed unmatched. CDR1 SGHVS and CDR2 FNYEAQ come from the germline V gene. The length of the CDR3 is 12 residues. CDR3 protein: CASRGLTNEQFF. In DNA, the CDR3 is TGTGCCAGCAGGGGACTAACCAATGAGCAGTTCTTC.

V usage is TRBV19 and J usage is TRBJ1-5, with D perhaps TRBD1 (6 bases). Trimming shortened V by 3 bases and J by 4 bases, and 16 bases separated the two germline ends. The CDR3 is made up of 16 amino acids. Per the germline V gene, CDR1 is LNHDA and CDR2 is SQIVND (reference sequence). The CDR3 bases are TGTGCCAGTAGTATTAGGGGGGGCACCCGAAATCAGCCCCAGCATTTT. Its translation: CASSIRGGTRNQPQHF.

The gene calls are TRBV18 and TRBJ1-3; D uncertain. V was cut by 8 bases and J by 2 bases, with 16 bases left in between. CDR1 KGHSH and CDR2 LQKENI come from the germline V gene. The CDR3 sequence is 15 residues long. The CDR3, as DNA: TGTGCCAGCGGTTCGGACGGGAGAACTGGAAACACCATATATTTT. It is translated as CASGSDGRTGNTIYF.

The J gene is TRBJ2-2, the V gene TRBV18, with D tentatively TRBD1 (6 bases). The CDR3 runs 15 residues. Germline V gives CDR1 KGHSH, CDR2 LQKENI. With 2 bases removed from V and 6 bases from J, the gap between germline ends came to 13 bases. CDR3 sequence: CASSPTQGRAGELFF. For the CDR3, the DNA is TGTGCCAGCTCACCAACACAGGGCCGGGCCGGGGAGCTGTTTTTT.

The V call is TRBV3-1 (or the pseudogene TRBV3-2), the J call TRBJ2-5, with 9 positions matching TRBD2. The CDR3 has 15 amino acids. V trimming: 4 bases; J trimming: 5 bases; junction bases outside the gene matches: 8. Germline CDR1 reads LGHDT; CDR2 reads YNNKEL (reference sequence). The CDR3 loop is CASSPLAGESETQYF. CDR3 DNA sequence: TGTGCCAGCAGCCCCTTAGCGGGAGAGTCGGAGACCCAGTACTTC.

This clone turned up a few times. The rearrangement joins TRBV6-4 to TRBJ2-1, with 7 bases matching TRBD2. The CDR3 covers 14 residues. V was clipped by 9 bases and J by 3 bases; unmatched bases: 8. Germline lookup yields CDR1 MRHNA and CDR2 SNTAGT. The CDR3 nucleotides read TGTGCCAGTTCACCGAGCGGGGACTACAATGAGCAGTTCTTC. This encodes CASSPSGDYNEQFF.

This clone has a single count. The V and J genes are TRBV27 and TRBJ2-1, with TRBD2 matching over 9 bases. CDR3 length equals 17 residues. Trimming at V came to 5 bases and at J to 8 bases, leaving 16 bases not matched to a gene. The V gene's germline CDR1 is MNHEY and CDR2 SMNVEV (reference sequence). CDR3 loop: CASSPKGLGLAIDEQFF. Written as DNA, the CDR3 is TGTGCCAGCAGTCCAAAAGGCCTCGGACTAGCGATAGATGAGCAGTTCTTC.

The gene calls are TRBV4-2 and TRBJ2-1; maybe TRBD2 (6 bases). V lost 0 bases and J lost 8, with 14 bases in between. The CDR3 covers 15 residues. Germline V gene sequence: CDR1 LGHNA, CDR2 YNFKEQ. This chain's CDR3 is CASSQDPPSVYEQFF. CDR3 nucleotide sequence: TGTGCCAGCAGCCAAGACCCCCCTAGCGTATATGAGCAGTTCTTC.

The chain employs TRBV5-1 and TRBJ1-1; D is perhaps TRBD1 (6 bases). The length of the CDR3 is 15 residues. Trimming pared 3 bases from V and 12 bases from J, leaving 24 bases between. Germline loops: CDR1 SGHRS, CDR2 YFSETQ. The CDR3: CASSSQDAFRQEPFF. CDR3 in DNA: TGCGCCAGCAGCTCTCAGGACGCTTTTAGACAGGAACCTTTCTTT.